The source of this T cell receptor (beta chain) is a study of shared clonotypes between healthy human individuals. A split of CD4+ cells into CD45RA+ naive and CD45RA-negative memory subsets was performed. Germline assignment: CDR1 SNHLY and CDR2 FYNNEI. The CDR3 totals 13 residues. Trimming took 4 bases from V and 12 from J, leaving 18 bases between them. This table comes from immunoSEQ multiplex PCR, and its TCRdb copy is limited to in-frame clones, with some not included. Among over a million clones listed, approximately 98% were seen once. This receptor was obtained from a man younger than 45 in good health. The chain carries TRBV2 and TRBJ1-2; D gene unclear. Material for sequencing was naive CD4+ T cells sorted from blood. Subset in this sample: CD45RA+ positively selected. CDR3 in DNA: TGTGCCAGCAGTGTTGTAGGAAATATCCATGACACCTTC. Its protein product is CASSVVGNIHDTF.